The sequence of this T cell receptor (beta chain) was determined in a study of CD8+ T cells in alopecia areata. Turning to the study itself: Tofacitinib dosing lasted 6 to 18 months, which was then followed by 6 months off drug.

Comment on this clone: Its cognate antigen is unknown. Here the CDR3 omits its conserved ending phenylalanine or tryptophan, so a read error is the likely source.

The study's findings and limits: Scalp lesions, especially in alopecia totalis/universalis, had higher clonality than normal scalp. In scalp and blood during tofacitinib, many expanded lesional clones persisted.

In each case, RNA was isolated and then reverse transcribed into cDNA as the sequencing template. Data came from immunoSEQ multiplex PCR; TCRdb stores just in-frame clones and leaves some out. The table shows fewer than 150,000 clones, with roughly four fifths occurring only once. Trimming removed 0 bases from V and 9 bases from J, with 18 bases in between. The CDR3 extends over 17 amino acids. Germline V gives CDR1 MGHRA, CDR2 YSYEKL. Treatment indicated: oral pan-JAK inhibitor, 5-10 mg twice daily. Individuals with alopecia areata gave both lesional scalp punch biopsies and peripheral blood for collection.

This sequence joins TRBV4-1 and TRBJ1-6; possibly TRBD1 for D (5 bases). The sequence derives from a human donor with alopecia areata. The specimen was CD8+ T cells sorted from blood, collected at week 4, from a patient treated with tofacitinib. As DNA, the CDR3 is TGCGCCAGCAGCCAAGATTCCAGGCAGGGAGGGTTTTCACCCCTCCACCTT. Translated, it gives CASSQDSRQGGFSPLHL.